This T cell receptor (beta chain) appears in the sequencing data of a study of blood T cell repertoires in COVID-19. Looking at the study overall: Acute and convalescent COVID-19 specimens originated in the United States, Italy and Spain. Sources were T cells, B-cell-depleted T cells, or PBMCs; the material itself was cDNA or gDNA.

Per the original data handling: The authors estimated nucleated cell counts from reference gene primer amplification. The method was immunoSEQ multiplex PCR; TCRdb's version includes in-frame clones alone and lacks a portion of them. That table is the source of V, J and clone size, and D and trimming were worked out from the DNA. Of some 70,000 clones in the sample, 80% to 90% are singletons; the top ten hold 5.5% to 8.5%. Germline V CDR1 and CDR2: MNHEY, SMNVEV (reference sequence). V lost 4 bases, J lost 0 bases, and 13 bases lay in between. The CDR3 is 15 residues long. This chain joins TRBV27 and TRBJ2-7; D ambiguous. This clonotype originated in a man in his fifties with active COVID-19. The sample taken for sequencing was peripheral blood. CDR3 nucleotide sequence: TGTGCCAGCAGTTCCCCGGCGACAAGCTCCTACGAGCAGTACTTC. Translation: CASSSPATSSYEQYF.